The clone carrying this TCR beta chain was seen just once. This CDR3 contains 15 residues. V gave up 4 bases and J gave up 1 base; unmatched junction bases: 3. CDR1 is MNHNY and CDR2 is SVGAGI in the germline V gene (reference sequence). This specimen comes from a study of memory CD4+ T cells and cytomegalovirus serostatus. Study background: Donors were healthy Belgian adults, 10 or so CMV seropositive and 20 to 25 seronegative.

Per the original data handling: Out-of-frame sequences were removed, leaving 2,204,828 distinct TCRbeta sequences. The repertoire was sequenced with immunoSEQ multiplex PCR; TCRdb's copy has only in-frame clones and lacks some. That table furnishes V, J and clone size, whereas the DNA furnished D and trimming. The table has about 56,000 clones, roughly 80% seen once. Single viable CD3+CD4+CD8-CD45RO+ cells were sorted as the memory CD4+ T cells. Serostatus was set by detecting CMV pp150, pp28, p38, p52 IgG. Total CD4+ T cells were enriched by CD4 positive selection. What was sequenced was memory CD4+ T cells from blood. V gene TRBV6-6 combines with J gene TRBJ1-1; 10 nucleotides match TRBD1. The TCR originated in an adult in good health and CMV-seronegative. The CDR3 DNA is TGTGCCAGCAGTTCCCGGGACAGGGGGAACACTGAAGCTTTCTTT. Amino acids: CASSSRDRGNTEAFF.